Below are 24 T cell receptor beta chains sequenced from a single sample in a study of OX40 agonist ivuxolimab in advanced cancers. Measured with immunoSEQ multiplex PCR; TCRdb has only the in-frame clones, and not every one. This sample has fewer than 95,000 clones, with 70% to 85% found just once. Sequencing was performed on CD4+ or CD8+ T cells sorted from blood, taken in a trial of the OX40 agonist ivuxolimab. The receptor set was obtained from an adult with an advanced solid tumor such as melanoma, head and neck, liver or kidney cancer.

The chain has TRBV7-6 and TRBJ2-7, with TRBD2 as a possible D gene (5 bases). Germline assignment: CDR1 SGHVS and CDR2 FNYEAQ. V was cut by 2 bases and J by 5 bases, with 16 bases left in between. This CDR3 region has 15 residues. The CDR3 DNA follows: TGTGCCAGCAGCTTAAGAGGGATGGGAATTCACGAGCAGTACTTC. Residues: CASSLRGMGIHEQYF.

The V call is TRBV5-6, the J call TRBJ2-7; no firm D call. Trimming took 4 bases from V and 2 from J, leaving 25 bases between them. This CDR3 is 18 amino acids long. Germline V gene data show CDR1 as SGHDT and CDR2 as YYEEEE. The CDR3 DNA reads TGTGCCAGCAGCGTAGTCGACCGCTTGTCGGTAATTACCTACGAGCAGTACTTC. Protein: CASSVVDRLSVITYEQYF. Drawing the rest from reference TRBV5-6 and TRBJ2-7, the complete variable domain is DAGVTQSPTHLIKTRGQQVTLRCSPKSGHDTVSWYQQALGQGPQFIFQYYEEEERQRGNFPDRFSGHQFPNYSSELNVNALLLGDSALYLCASSVVDRLSVITYEQYFGPGTRLTVT.

This clone was counted once. The chain is built from TRBV14 and TRBJ1-1; D unresolved. Deletions cut 1 base from V and 10 bases from J, with 13 bases between. There are 13 residues in the CDR3. Germline V gene lookup returns CDR1 SGHDN and CDR2 FVKESK. In DNA form, the CDR3 reads TGTGCCAGCAGCCAAGTGGTTATGGGCTCAGCTTTCTTT. This codes for CASSQVVMGSAFF.

The chain links TRBV4-1 to TRBJ2-2; TRBD1 might be the D (5 bases). This CDR3 is built from 16 residues. Germline values: CDR1 MGHRA, CDR2 YSYEKL. Between the trimmed V and J ends, which lost 0 bases and 2 bases, there was a span of 10 bases. CDR3 DNA: TGCGCCAGCAGCCAAGACCACAGGAGAAACACCGGGGAGCTGTTTTTT. This translates into CASSQDHRRNTGELFF.

The rearrangement links TRBV28 to TRBJ2-3; D gene unclear. This CDR3 has 15 amino acids. Germline assignment: CDR1 MDHEN and CDR2 SYDVKM. V was trimmed by 6 bases and J by 2 bases, leaving 15 bases between them. The CDR3 nucleotides are TGTGCCAGCAGCCATTTCGGCAGCGACACAGATACGCAGTATTTT. This sequence encodes CASSHFGSDTDTQYF.

The rearrangement joins TRBV20-1 to TRBJ1-1; no definite D call. Trimming took 6 bases from V and 4 from J, leaving 9 bases between them. From germline, CDR1 is DFQATT and CDR2 SNEGSKA (reference sequence). The length of the CDR3 is 11 residues. CDR3 bases: TGCAGTGCCTTTTGGGGCACTGAAGCTTTCTTT. This gives the protein CSAFWGTEAFF.

The rearrangement links TRBV5-6 to TRBJ1-4, with 9 nucleotides matching TRBD1. The CDR3 spans 16 residues. Germline values: CDR1 SGHDT, CDR2 YYEEEE. Unmatched junction bases numbered 10, after V lost 4 bases and J lost 6 bases. The CDR3 DNA reads TGTGCCAGCAGCGGAGCCGGGACAGGGCTGGATGAAAAACTGTTTTTT. Translated, it gives CASSGAGTGLDEKLFF.

The chain is built from TRBV18 and TRBJ1-2, with 9 bases that match TRBD1. With 5 bases clipped from V and 2 bases from J, the junction kept 6 bases outside the gene matches. The CDR3 spans 15 residues. CDR1 is KGHSH and CDR2 is LQKENI in the germline V gene. The chain's CDR3 is CASSTGQGGNYGYTF. The CDR3 coding sequence is TGTGCCAGCTCAACGGGACAGGGAGGAAACTATGGCTACACCTTC.

This chain's CDR3 is CASSLSGQGNTEAFF. The CDR3 DNA reads TGTGCCAGCTCACTCTCGGGACAGGGGAACACTGAAGCTTTCTTT. The rearrangement links TRBV18 to TRBJ1-1; 9 positions match TRBD1. V lost 4 bases to trimming and J lost 1 base; unmatched junction nucleotides: 4. The V gene's germline CDR1 is KGHSH and CDR2 LQKENI. The CDR3 consists of 15 residues.

This chain connects TRBV20-1 to TRBJ1-1; 10 bases map to TRBD1. The ends lost 5 bases at V and 10 bases at J; junction bases unmatched: 4. This CDR3 contains 11 residues. The germline gives CDR1 DFQATT, CDR2 SNEGSKA (reference sequence). CDR3 nucleotides: TGCAGTGCTGACCGGGACAGGGGAGCTTTCTTT. Amino acids: CSADRDRGAFF.

This chain links TRBV18 with TRBJ2-3, with 9 bases matching TRBD2. Losses at the gene ends were 6 bases for V and 3 bases for J; bases not matched to a gene: 10. Germline CDR1 KGHSH, CDR2 LQKENI. The CDR3 contains 16 residues. The CDR3 DNA follows: TGTGCCAGCTCCTTGCGGGGGGGCACGTCTACAGATACGCAGTATTTT. Residues: CASSLRGGTSTDTQYF.

The V gene is TRBV5-1, the J gene TRBJ2-3, with 8 bases fitting TRBD2. V lost 1 base to trimming and J lost 5 bases; unmatched junction nucleotides: 6. CDR3 length: 15 residues. Per the germline V gene, CDR1 is SGHRS and CDR2 is YFSETQ. The CDR3 loop is CASSLPAGVGDTQYF. Here the CDR3 DNA reads TGCGCCAGCAGCTTGCCAGCGGGAGTTGGAGATACGCAGTATTTT.

The genes are TRBV13 and TRBJ2-5; D is unresolved. This CDR3 spans 14 amino acids. Germline V gene data show CDR1 as PRHDT and CDR2 as FYEKMQ (reference sequence). With 2 bases removed from V and 0 bases from J, the gap between germline ends came to 7 bases. As DNA, the CDR3 is TGTGCCAGCAGCTTAATGCGGAACCAAGAGACCCAGTACTTC. Translated, it gives CASSLMRNQETQYF.

This chain uses TRBV9 with TRBJ2-3; 7 positions agree with TRBD2. Germline V lookup: CDR1 SGDLS, CDR2 YYNGEE. The CDR3 sequence is 15 residues long. V was clipped by 0 bases and J by 3 bases; unmatched bases: 4. The CDR3 bases are TGTGCCAGCAGCGTAGGTGGCGGGAGTACAGATACGCAGTATTTT. Encoded protein: CASSVGGGSTDTQYF.

V usage is TRBV7-9 and J usage is TRBJ1-1; 7 bases are a match to TRBD1. The V gene end was trimmed by 2 bases and the J gene end by 5 bases; junction bases not matched to a gene: 11. Germline V gene lookup returns CDR1 SEHNR and CDR2 FQNEAQ (reference sequence). The CDR3 is made up of 16 amino acids. CDR3 in amino acids: CASSLLAGGTSTEAFF. Here the CDR3 DNA reads TGTGCCAGCAGCTTATTGGCAGGGGGTACCAGTACTGAAGCTTTCTTT. Based on the CDR3 plus reference TRBV7-9 and TRBJ1-1, the full variable domain is DTGVSQNPRHKITKRGQNVTFRCDPISEHNRLYWYRQTLGQGPEFLTYFQNEAQLEKSRLLSDRFSAERPKGSFSTLEIQRTEQGDSAMYLCASSLLAGGTSTEAFFGQGTRLTVV.

The chain joins TRBV6-5 to TRBJ2-5; D is perhaps TRBD1 or TRBD2 (5 bases each). The CDR3 covers 12 residues. The germline gives CDR1 MNHEY, CDR2 SVGAGI. Trimming shortened V by 8 bases and J by 5 bases, and 12 bases separated the two germline ends. In nucleotides, the CDR3 is TGTGCCAGCCGGGGCTTGGTTGAGACCCAGTACTTC. Translation gives CASRGLVETQYF.

This clone was found once. V gene TRBV7-8 combines with J gene TRBJ2-2; 13 bases map to TRBD2. Germline loops: CDR1 SGHVS, CDR2 FQNEAQ. J lost 4 bases, V lost 5 bases, and 10 bases had no gene match. The CDR3 runs 18 residues. CDR3 region: CASSMLPTSGRGTGELFF. In DNA, the CDR3 is TGTGCCAGCAGCATGCTCCCCACTAGCGGGAGGGGCACCGGGGAGCTGTTTTTT.

The CDR3 nucleotides read TGTGCCAGCATGGTCCCTGGCAGATCCTATGGCTACACCTTC. Translated, it gives CASMVPGRSYGYTF. The chain couples TRBV28 to TRBJ1-2, with no clear D. Germline values: CDR1 MDHEN, CDR2 SYDVKM. Trimming removed 7 bases from V and 4 bases from J, with 16 bases in between. The CDR3 length is 14 residues.

The chain recombines TRBV5-1 with TRBJ2-7; 7 bases fit TRBD1. The V gene end was trimmed by 1 base and the J gene end by 0 bases; junction bases not matched to a gene: 7. Germline-derived CDR1 and CDR2 are SGHRS and YFSETQ. CDR3 length: 16 residues. CDR3 nucleotide sequence: TGCGCCAGCAGCTTGACCGAACAGGGGTCCTCCTACGAGCAGTACTTC. Residues: CASSLTEQGSSYEQYF.

The chain combines TRBV4-3 with TRBJ2-7; D unclear. The CDR3 extends over 13 amino acids. Germline V gene sequence: CDR1 LGHNA, CDR2 YSLEER. Trimming stripped 4 bases from V and 5 bases from J, with 12 bases between. The CDR3 nucleotides read TGCGCCAGCAGCCGAGAGACACTCGACGAGCAGTACTTC. It is translated as CASSRETLDEQYF.

CDR3 residues: CASSRLGDDQPQHF. CDR3 nucleotides: TGTGCCAGCAGCCGACTCGGGGATGACCAGCCCCAGCATTTT. The chain combines TRBV6-6 with TRBJ1-5; D uncertain. Between the trimmed V and J ends, which lost 6 bases and 7 bases, there was a span of 16 bases. From germline, CDR1 is MNHNY and CDR2 SVGAGI (reference sequence). The CDR3 covers 14 residues.

The chain is built from TRBV5-1 and TRBJ1-6; possible D gene TRBD1, 5 bases. The germline gives CDR1 SGHRS, CDR2 YFSETQ. The CDR3 runs 15 residues. Between the trimmed V and J ends, which lost 2 bases and 7 bases, there was a span of 13 bases. The CDR3 nucleotides are TGCGCCAGCAGCTTCGAGCAGGGAAGGAATTCACCCCTCCACTTT. Amino acid sequence: CASSFEQGRNSPLHF.

This clone was found once. The chain has TRBV2 and TRBJ1-2; D is uncertain. The CDR3 runs 17 residues. V lost 8 bases and J 7 bases, leaving 29 bases between the germline ends. Germline V lookup: CDR1 SNHLY, CDR2 FYNNEI. This CDR3 reads CASLMNPGYLSSGGYTF. In DNA, the CDR3 is TGTGCCAGCCTTATGAATCCGGGGTACCTATCCTCAGGTGGCTACACCTTC.

Only one count was recorded for this clone. This chain connects TRBV5-1 to TRBJ1-4, with 8 bases that match TRBD1. This CDR3 region has 15 residues. The V gene's germline CDR1 is SGHRS and CDR2 YFSETQ. The ends lost 4 bases at V and 8 bases at J; junction bases unmatched: 10. CDR3 sequence (DNA): TGCGCCAGCAGCGATGCACAGGGGGTAGGCGAAAAACTGTTTTTT. Protein sequence: CASSDAQGVGEKLFF.